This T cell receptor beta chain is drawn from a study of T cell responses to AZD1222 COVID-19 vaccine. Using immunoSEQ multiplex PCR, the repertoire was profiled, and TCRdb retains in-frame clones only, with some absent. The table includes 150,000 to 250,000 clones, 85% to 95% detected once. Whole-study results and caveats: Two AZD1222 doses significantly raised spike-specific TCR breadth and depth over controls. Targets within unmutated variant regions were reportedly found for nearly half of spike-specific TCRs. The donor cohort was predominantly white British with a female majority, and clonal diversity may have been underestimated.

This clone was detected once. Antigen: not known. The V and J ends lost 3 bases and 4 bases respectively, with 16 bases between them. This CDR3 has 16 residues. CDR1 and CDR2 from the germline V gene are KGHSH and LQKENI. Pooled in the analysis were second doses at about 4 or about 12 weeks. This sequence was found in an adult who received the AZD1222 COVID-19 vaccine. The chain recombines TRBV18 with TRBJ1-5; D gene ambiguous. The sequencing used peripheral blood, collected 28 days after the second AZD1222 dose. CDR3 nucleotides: TGTGCCAGCTCACCCGAGCGGGCAGATACGAATCAGCCCCAGCATTTT. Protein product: CASSPERADTNQPQHF.